These 21 T cell receptor beta chains came from one sample sequenced in a study of T cell clonotyping in hematopoietic cell transplantation. Time point indicated: recipient sample about 28 days before transplant, after cytoreduction. Data came from immunoSEQ multiplex PCR; TCRdb stores just in-frame clones and leaves some out. The data hold fewer than 25,000 clones, with 75% to 90% observed a single time. Sequences were derived from peripheral blood mononuclear cells, sampled before stem cell transplant. Every receptor here comes from a man between 18 and 29 years old with biphenotypic leukemia. Some clones in this sample may be carry-over from other donors' samples.

The chain carries TRBV6-5 and TRBJ2-7; perhaps TRBD1 as D (6 bases). Germline V gives CDR1 MNHEY, CDR2 SVGAGI. V was pared by 5 bases and J by 5 bases, with 13 bases between. The CDR3 has 13 residues. The CDR3 region has the DNA TGTGCCAGCAGTCCTCCGCAGGGGAACGAGCAGTACTTC. It specifies CASSPPQGNEQYF.

The V gene is TRBV4-3, the J gene TRBJ2-7, with 12 bases identical to TRBD1. Germline trimming cut 4 bases from V and 5 bases from J; bases unmatched to any gene: 9. Per germline, CDR1 LGHNA and CDR2 YSLEER. The CDR3 contains 16 residues. CDR3 loop: CASSPGPGQGAHEQYF. As DNA, the CDR3 is TGCGCCAGCAGCCCGGGTCCGGGACAGGGGGCGCACGAGCAGTACTTC.

This rearrangement joins TRBV29-1 to TRBJ2-1; tentatively, D is TRBD1 or TRBD2 (7 bases each). The CDR3 is made up of 15 amino acids. The germline CDR1 and CDR2 sequences are SQVTM and ANQGSEA. The V and J ends lost 6 bases and 5 bases respectively, with 20 bases between them. The CDR3 sequence is CSVMQGQGGHNEQFF. The CDR3 DNA follows: TGCAGCGTGATGCAGGGGCAGGGGGGGCACAATGAGCAGTTCTTC.

The chain employs TRBV4-3 and TRBJ2-3; no clear D gene. This CDR3 is 15 amino acids long. V was pared by 3 bases and J by 5 bases, with 15 bases between. The germline gives CDR1 LGHNA, CDR2 YSLEER. The CDR3 bases are TGCGCCAGCAGCCATCGAGCCGATTCCGTAGATACGCAGTATTTT. Encoded protein: CASSHRADSVDTQYF.

The rearrangement joins TRBV27 to TRBJ1-5; TRBD1 is a possible D gene (5 bases). CDR1 is MNHEY, CDR2 SMNVEV, per germline (reference sequence). V dropped 10 bases and J dropped 6 bases, with 16 bases sitting between them. This CDR3 is 13 amino acids long. The DNA for the CDR3 is TGTGCCACTCGCACCAGGGAAGGTCAGCCCCAGCATTTT. It codes for CATRTREGQPQHF.

The V and J genes are TRBV2 and TRBJ1-2; D not resolved. Deletions cut 2 bases from V and 2 bases from J, with 9 bases between. The CDR3 runs 14 residues. The V gene's germline CDR1 is SNHLY and CDR2 FYNNEI. The CDR3 spells CASSERPVNYGYTF. In nucleotides, the CDR3 is TGTGCCAGCAGTGAAAGGCCCGTCAACTATGGCTACACCTTC.

The chain links TRBV5-6 to TRBJ1-2; D is uncertain. The V end lost 1 base, the J end lost 8 bases, and 12 bases lay between the germline ends. The germline V gene has CDR1 SGHDT and CDR2 YYEEEE. This CDR3 is 13 amino acids long. DNA of the CDR3: TGTGCCAGCAGCTTGAAGGAGATGGGCGGCTACACCTTC. Its protein is CASSLKEMGGYTF. The entire variable domain, with the rest obtained from reference TRBV5-6 and TRBJ1-2, is as follows: DAGVTQSPTHLIKTRGQQVTLRCSPKSGHDTVSWYQQALGQGPQFIFQYYEEEERQRGNFPDRFSGHQFPNYSSELNVNALLLGDSALYLCASSLKEMGGYTFGSGTRLTVV.

The J gene is TRBJ1-1, the V gene TRBV7-9; a possible D gene is TRBD1 (5 bases). CDR1 is SEHNR and CDR2 is FQNEAQ in the germline V gene (reference sequence). The CDR3 loop spans 13 amino acids. With 2 bases removed from V and 1 base from J, the gap between germline ends came to 5 bases. CDR3 residues: CASSLTGNTEAFF. Here the CDR3 DNA reads TGTGCCAGCAGCTTAACAGGGAACACTGAAGCTTTCTTT.

The J gene is TRBJ2-1, the V gene TRBV11-3; 8 bases align to TRBD2. Germline V gives CDR1 SGHNT, CDR2 YENEEA. The CDR3 contains 16 residues. V lost 1 base to trimming and J lost 6 bases; unmatched junction nucleotides: 8. CDR3 in DNA: TGTGCCAGCAGCTTAGCGGGAGGGCCAGGATTCAATGAGCAGTTCTTC. It is translated as CASSLAGGPGFNEQFF.

CDR3 region: CASSFFGGRVTYEQYF. The CDR3, as DNA: TGTGCCAGCAGCTTTTTTGGGGGGAGGGTAACCTACGAGCAGTACTTC. The rearrangement uses TRBV5-4 and TRBJ2-7; TRBD2 aligns across 7 bases. Germline values: CDR1 SGHNT, CDR2 YYREEE (reference sequence). The CDR3 extends over 16 amino acids. The junction had 10 bases not matched to a gene; V was cut back by 2 bases and J by 2 bases.

The chain is built from TRBV5-1 and TRBJ2-1; TRBD1 matches 7 bases. The V segment lost 1 base and the J segment 7 bases; nucleotides outside the gene matches: 5. From germline, CDR1 is SGHRS and CDR2 YFSETQ. The CDR3 covers 14 residues. CDR3 sequence: CASSLMGQMNEQFF. The CDR3 region has the DNA TGCGCCAGCAGCTTGATGGGACAGATGAATGAGCAGTTCTTC. Using reference TRBV5-1 and TRBJ2-1 for the parts outside the CDR3, the full variable domain is KAGVTQTPRYLIKTRGQQVTLSCSPISGHRSVSWYQQTPGQGLQFLFEYFSETQRNKGNFPGRFSGRQFSNSRSEMNVSTLELGDSALYLCASSLMGQMNEQFFGPGTRLTVL.

This chain connects TRBV18 to TRBJ1-4, with 7 bases lining up with TRBD1. Germline CDR1 reads KGHSH; CDR2 reads LQKENI. The CDR3 sequence is 14 residues long. Unmatched junction bases numbered 7, after V lost 4 bases and J lost 8 bases. The CDR3 DNA reads TGTGCCAGCTCACTTACGGGACAGCTCGAAAAACTGTTTTTT. It encodes CASSLTGQLEKLFF.

The table lists this clone with a few counts. The chain combines TRBV7-2 with TRBJ2-4; 9 nucleotides align to TRBD1. Germline loops: CDR1 SGHTA, CDR2 FQGNSA. The CDR3 is made up of 15 amino acids. V shed 4 bases, J shed 8 bases, and the junction held 9 bases outside the gene matches. The CDR3 loop reads CASSSLGTGRYIQYF. The CDR3, as DNA: TGTGCCAGCAGCTCCCTCGGGACAGGGCGGTACATTCAGTACTTC.

The rearrangement links TRBV7-9 to TRBJ1-3; the D is unclear. The germline V and J ends were trimmed by 3 bases and 7 bases, with 7 bases remaining between them. CDR1 is SEHNR, CDR2 FQNEAQ, per germline (reference sequence). This CDR3 is built from 12 residues. The CDR3 bases are TGTGCCAGCAGCTTCGGCGGGAACACCATATATTTT. This translates into CASSFGGNTIYF.

The chain recombines TRBV4-3 with TRBJ2-3; weak D call: TRBD1 (6 bases). The CDR3 is 14 amino acids. With 0 bases removed from V and 8 bases from J, the gap between germline ends came to 12 bases. The germline V gene encodes CDR1 LGHNA and CDR2 YSLEER. The CDR3 here is CASSQDSDSPTQYF. CDR3 bases: TGCGCCAGCAGCCAAGATTCGGACAGCCCTACGCAGTATTTT.

The chain uses TRBV6-5 and TRBJ2-7; no firm D call. There are 13 residues in the CDR3. CDR1 is MNHEY and CDR2 is SVGAGI in the germline V gene. Trimming cost V 6 bases and J 1 base, with 10 bases left between them. CDR3 coding DNA: TGTGCCAGCAGCGACCTAGGGTCCTACGAGCAGTACTTC. Translating gives CASSDLGSYEQYF.

The chain employs TRBV7-9 and TRBJ2-7; D call uncertain. Germline values: CDR1 SEHNR, CDR2 FQNEAQ (reference sequence). V was cut by 3 bases and J by 7 bases, with 10 bases left in between. The length of the CDR3 is 12 residues. The CDR3 DNA is TGTGCCAGCAGCTTTTCTGGGCGAGAGCAGTACTTC. It encodes CASSFSGREQYF.

This clone was observed a few times. This sequence joins TRBV7-9 and TRBJ2-1, with 7 bases identical to TRBD1. CDR1 and CDR2 (germline): SEHNR, FQNEAQ (reference sequence). The junction had 7 bases not matched to a gene; V was cut back by 4 bases and J by 7 bases. The CDR3 extends over 14 amino acids. In DNA, the CDR3 is TGTGCCAGCAGCTGGGGGACAGTGATAAATGAGCAGTTCTTC. Amino acid sequence: CASSWGTVINEQFF.

This rearrangement joins TRBV9 to TRBJ2-7; TRBD2 aligns across 7 bases. The CDR3 sequence is 14 residues long. The trim removed 3 bases at V and 2 bases at J, leaving 5 bases unmatched. Germline assignment: CDR1 SGDLS and CDR2 YYNGEE. The CDR3 spells CASSERGLAYEQYF. As DNA, the CDR3 is TGTGCCAGCAGCGAGCGGGGACTCGCCTACGAGCAGTACTTC.

The chain carries TRBV18 and TRBJ2-3; perhaps TRBD2 as D (6 bases). CDR1 is KGHSH, CDR2 LQKENI, per germline. V was pared by 4 bases and J by 4 bases, with 18 bases between. The CDR3 length is 16 residues. The DNA of the CDR3 is TGTGCCAGCTCACACACCGGGACTGAAGCGGCAGATACGCAGTATTTT. The encoded protein is CASSHTGTEAADTQYF. The whole variable domain, remainder taken from reference TRBV18 and TRBJ2-3, is NAGVMQNPRHLVRRRGQEARLRCSPMKGHSHVYWYRQLPEEGLKFMVYLQKENIIDESGMPKERFSAEFPKEGPSILRIQQVVRGDSAAYFCASSHTGTEAADTQYFGPGTRLTVL.

The chain couples TRBV5-1 to TRBJ1-1, with D maybe TRBD1 (5 bases). V was cut by 4 bases and J by 1 base, with 17 bases left in between. Per the germline V gene, CDR1 is SGHRS and CDR2 is YFSETQ. This CDR3 spans 16 amino acids. The CDR3, as DNA: TGCGCCAGCAGCCCCCGGGGGGGTAGGGGGAACACTGAAGCTTTCTTT. Its protein product is CASSPRGGRGNTEAFF.